A single sample gave rise to the 26 T cell receptor beta chains below, sequenced in a study of cytomegalovirus exposure and HLA in healthy donors. PCR primers comprised 60 Vbeta and 13 Jbeta primers. Here immunoSEQ multiplex PCR was the method, and the copy in TCRdb shows in-frame clones only, minus some. The data show over 100,000 clones, roughly 8.3% seen once. Material: PBMCs. The receptors shown here come from a man aged 35 to 55 in good health and CMV-seronegative.

This clone was counted only a few times. The V and J genes are TRBV6-4 and TRBJ2-7; the match to TRBD1 covers 7 bases. The CDR3 spans 15 residues. Germline V lookup: CDR1 MRHNA, CDR2 SNTAGT. The ends lost 7 bases at V and 5 bases at J; junction bases unmatched: 14. For the CDR3, the DNA is TGTGCCAGCATGCAAGACAAGGGGGCAATCGACGAGCAGTACTTC. It yields the protein CASMQDKGAIDEQYF.

This clone was seen more than once but under ten times. The CDR3: CASRPSGGGLETQYF. CDR3 bases: TGTGCCAGCAGACCTAGCGGGGGAGGGTTAGAGACCCAGTACTTC. The V and J genes are TRBV6-5 and TRBJ2-5, with 10 bases fitting TRBD2. The CDR3 is 15 amino acids. V lost 6 bases and J lost 4; bases outside the gene matches: 8. Looked up from germline, CDR1 is MNHEY and CDR2 is SVGAGI.

A few counts support this clone. The chain employs TRBV2 and TRBJ2-5; D uncertain. Gene TRBJ2-7 matches the end of the DNA better, so the J call may be wrong. Germline loops: CDR1 SNHLY, CDR2 FYNNEI. CDR3 length: 10 residues. Here the CDR3 DNA reads TGTGCCAGCAGCAGGCACGAGCAGTACTTC. Translation gives CASSRHEQYF.

This clone was detected only a few times. The J gene is TRBJ1-1, the V gene TRBV29-1; D may be TRBD1 (5 bases). Germline V CDR1 and CDR2: SQVTM, ANQGSEA. Trimming stripped 8 bases from V and 4 bases from J, with 11 bases between. This CDR3 has 11 residues. CDR3 coding DNA: TGCAGCTCGCGCCAGGGCACTGAAGCTTTCTTT. Protein: CSSRQGTEAFF.

J is TRBJ2-3 and V is TRBV28, with TRBD1 identical over 9 bases. J was trimmed by 5 bases and V by 8 bases; bases with no gene match: 11. CDR3 length equals 15 residues. CDR1 is MDHEN, CDR2 SYDVKM, per germline. As DNA, the CDR3 is TGTGCCAGCCACCCTTACAGGGGGCGGGTAGATACGCAGTATTTT. It is translated as CASHPYRGRVDTQYF.

The rearrangement uses TRBV5-6 and TRBJ2-3, with D maybe TRBD2 (5 bases). The germline V gene has CDR1 SGHDT and CDR2 YYEEEE. The V gene lost 5 bases and the J gene lost 0 bases, with 13 bases spanning the gap. There are 15 residues in the CDR3. The DNA for the CDR3 is TGTGCCAGCAGTTTAGGACTGATTAGCACAGATACGCAGTATTTT. The encoded protein is CASSLGLISTDTQYF. Complete variable domain (other parts from reference TRBV5-6 and TRBJ2-3): DAGVTQSPTHLIKTRGQQVTLRCSPKSGHDTVSWYQQALGQGPQFIFQYYEEEERQRGNFPDRFSGHQFPNYSSELNVNALLLGDSALYLCASSLGLISTDTQYFGPGTRLTVL.

This clone was seen a few times. The chain has TRBV30 and TRBJ1-1, with D unclear. Germline CDR1 and CDR2: GTSNPN and SVGIG (reference sequence). The V gene lost 4 bases and the J gene lost 0 bases, with 3 bases spanning the gap. This CDR3 has 11 residues. The DNA of the CDR3 is TGTGCCTGGAACATGAACACTGAAGCTTTCTTT. Translation gives CAWNMNTEAFF.

The rearrangement links TRBV28 to TRBJ1-6; the D is unclear. The germline V gene encodes CDR1 MDHEN and CDR2 SYDVKM. CDR3 length: 17 residues. With 2 bases removed from V and 2 bases from J, the gap between germline ends came to 13 bases. The CDR3 DNA reads as TGTGCCAGCAGTTTAGGTCAGCTAGTCGCCTATAATTCACCCCTCCACTTT. Translation gives CASSLGQLVAYNSPLHF.

The chain combines TRBV7-2 with TRBJ2-7; TRBD2 might be the D (5 bases). V was trimmed by 2 bases and J by 2 bases, leaving 13 bases between them. Germline V gene lookup returns CDR1 SGHTA and CDR2 FQGNSA. The CDR3 spans 15 residues. CDR3 bases: TGTGCCAGCAGCTTAATGGGTAGCGACACCTACGAGCAGTACTTC. This sequence encodes CASSLMGSDTYEQYF.

This clone was counted a few times. The rearrangement uses TRBV6-1 and TRBJ1-1; no reliable D call. This CDR3 spans 14 amino acids. The germline V gene encodes CDR1 MNHNS and CDR2 SASEGT. V shed 7 bases and J shed 0 bases, with 12 bases lying between them. The CDR3 region has the DNA TGTGCCAGCAAGTGGCCGGGGATGAACACTGAAGCTTTCTTT. Translating it yields CASKWPGMNTEAFF.

The rearrangement links TRBV30 to TRBJ1-6, with D unresolved. Trimming cost V 3 bases and J 7 bases, with 13 bases left between them. Germline-derived CDR1 and CDR2 are GTSNPN and SVGIG (reference sequence). CDR3 length: 14 residues. DNA for the CDR3: TGTGCCTGGAGGCCCAAACTAACCAATTCACCCCTCCACTTT. Translation gives CAWRPKLTNSPLHF.

Remarks on this clone: An end of the junction differs from the germline gene, which may be a read error. The chain couples TRBV4-3 to TRBJ2-5; a possible D gene is TRBD2 (5 bases). Germline V gives CDR1 LGHNA, CDR2 YSLEER. CDR3 size: 13 residues. The CDR3: CASSQDLEGPPDF. The DNA of the CDR3 is TGCGCCAGCAGCCAAGATCTTGAGGGTCCGCCTGACTTC.

J is TRBJ1-2 and V is TRBV5-1; D gene uncertain. The V end was cut by 3 bases, the J end by 4 bases, with 10 bases between. Germline CDR1 is SGHRS and CDR2 is YFSETQ. This CDR3 comprises 13 residues. CDR3 sequence reads: CASSSDISYGYTF. The CDR3 nucleotides read TGCGCCAGCAGCTCAGACATCTCCTATGGCTACACCTTC.

CDR3 amino acids: CASRDRGGTEAFF. The CDR3 DNA reads TGCGCCAGCAGAGACAGGGGCGGTACTGAAGCTTTCTTT. This sequence joins TRBV5-1 and TRBJ1-1; 8 nucleotides agree with TRBD1. Germline lookup yields CDR1 SGHRS and CDR2 YFSETQ. With V trimmed by 5 bases and J by 5 bases, 5 bases remained unmatched. The CDR3 is made up of 13 amino acids. Supplemented by reference TRBV5-1 and TRBJ1-1, the full variable domain reads KAGVTQTPRYLIKTRGQQVTLSCSPISGHRSVSWYQQTPGQGLQFLFEYFSETQRNKGNFPGRFSGRQFSNSRSEMNVSTLELGDSALYLCASRDRGGTEAFFGQGTRLTVV.

This clone was observed a few times. The chain has TRBV30 and TRBJ1-3; tentative D call: TRBD1 (5 bases). Germline loops: CDR1 GTSNPN, CDR2 SVGIG (reference sequence). The CDR3 has 16 amino acids. Trimming removed 0 bases from V and 2 bases from J, with 14 bases in between. For the CDR3, the DNA is TGTGCCTGGAGTGTGGGAGGGGCGGCGACTGGAAACACCATATATTTT. Translated, it gives CAWSVGGAATGNTIYF. The entire variable domain, with the rest obtained from reference TRBV30 and TRBJ1-3, is as follows: SQTIHQWPATLVQPVGSPLSLECTVEGTSNPNLYWYRQAAGRGLQLLFYSVGIGQISSEVPQNLSASRPQDRQFILSSKKLLLSDSGFYLCAWSVGGAATGNTIYFGEGSWLTVV.

This clone was recorded a few times. The chain recombines TRBV10-3 with TRBJ2-3, with 9 bases that match TRBD2. Germline CDR1 is ENHRY and CDR2 is SYGVKD. The ends lost 3 bases at V and 6 bases at J; junction bases unmatched: 4. This CDR3 is built from 14 residues. The DNA for the CDR3 is TGTGCCATCAGTGACGCGGGGGGGAGTGATACGCAGTATTTT. Translation gives CAISDAGGSDTQYF.

The chain carries TRBV6-6 and TRBJ1-1; D gene uncertain. CDR1 is MNHNY, CDR2 SVGAGI, per germline (reference sequence). There are 14 residues in the CDR3. Trimming removed 4 bases at V and 4 bases at J, with 13 bases between. The CDR3 DNA follows: TGTGCCAGCAGTTCGGGAGGCCGACGCACTGAAGCTTTCTTT. This gives the protein CASSSGGRRTEAFF.

This clone was detected only a few times. V usage is TRBV30 and J usage is TRBJ2-7; the D gene is possibly TRBD2 (6 bases). The CDR3 is 15 residues long. Trimming took 3 bases from V and 3 from J, leaving 18 bases between them. Germline values: CDR1 GTSNPN, CDR2 SVGIG (reference sequence). CDR3 nucleotides: TGTGCCTGGAGCCCCTTGGGGGGTGACGTCTACGAGCAGTACTTC. This encodes CAWSPLGGDVYEQYF.

The chain links TRBV4-3 to TRBJ2-2; D is possibly TRBD2 (6 bases). Per germline, CDR1 LGHNA and CDR2 YSLEER. The CDR3 sequence is 15 residues long. V shed 0 bases and J shed 5 bases, with 10 bases lying between them. CDR3 nucleotide sequence: TGCGCCAGCAGCCAAGATCGGAGGGTAACCGGGGAGCTGTTTTTT. Residues: CASSQDRRVTGELFF.

This clone was found a few times. The chain is built from TRBV11-2 and TRBJ2-5; D not certain. Trimming left V 5 bases short and J 2 bases short, with 6 bases between. The CDR3 loop spans 12 amino acids. CDR1 is SGHAT, CDR2 FQNNGV, per germline. The CDR3 region is CASSAIQETQYF. In DNA form, the CDR3 reads TGTGCCAGCAGCGCTATACAAGAGACCCAGTACTTC. Full variable domain (outside the CDR3, taken from reference TRBV11-2 and TRBJ2-5): EAGVAQSPRYKIIEKRQSVAFWCNPISGHATLYWYQQILGQGPKLLIQFQNNGVVDDSQLPKDRFSAERLKGVDSTLKIQPAKLEDSAVYLCASSAIQETQYFGPGTRLLVL.

This clone was seen more than once but under ten times. The chain has TRBV28 and TRBJ2-1, with 11 bases aligning to TRBD2. V lost 3 bases to trimming and J lost 6 bases; unmatched junction nucleotides: 4. This CDR3 comprises 15 residues. CDR1 and CDR2 (germline): MDHEN, SYDVKM. CDR3 DNA sequence: TGTGCCAGCAGTTTGGCTAGCGGGGGGCTCAATGAGCAGTTCTTC. Translated, it gives CASSLASGGLNEQFF.

This clone occurred a few times. This sequence joins TRBV5-5 and TRBJ1-6; D might be TRBD1 (5 bases). V was pared by 0 bases and J by 14 bases, with 21 bases between. The CDR3 has 16 residues. Germline V gene sequence: CDR1 SGHKS, CDR2 YYEKEE (reference sequence). The CDR3 reads CASSLGLGDFRTALHF. In nucleotides, the CDR3 is TGTGCCAGCAGCTTGGGGCTTGGGGACTTTAGGACGGCCCTCCACTTT.

V is TRBV27 and J is TRBJ2-3; 10 bases are shared with TRBD2. Germline lookup yields CDR1 MNHEY and CDR2 SMNVEV (reference sequence). The CDR3 has 15 residues. The trim removed 6 bases at V and 5 bases at J, leaving 8 bases unmatched. CDR3 sequence reads: CASSRRSGGGDTQYF. The CDR3 DNA sequence: TGTGCCAGCAGCCGAAGGAGCGGGGGGGGAGATACGCAGTATTTT.

The chain joins TRBV7-2 to TRBJ1-6, with no clear D. From germline, CDR1 is SGHTA and CDR2 FQGNSA. Trimming pared 4 bases from V and 3 bases from J, leaving 7 bases between. The CDR3 is 14 amino acids. CDR3 amino acids: CASSSTGYNSPLHF. The CDR3 coding sequence is TGTGCCAGCAGCTCGACGGGCTATAATTCACCCCTCCACTTT.

This clone has just a few counts. The rearrangement joins TRBV5-6 to TRBJ2-5, with TRBD2 identical over 13 bases. The J segment lost 5 bases and the V segment lost 4 bases, leaving 5 bases of the junction unmatched. CDR3 length equals 15 residues. Germline V gene data show CDR1 as SGHDT and CDR2 as YYEEEE. The CDR3 reads CASSMTSGGPETQYF. In DNA form, the CDR3 reads TGTGCCAGCAGCATGACTAGCGGGGGGCCGGAGACCCAGTACTTC. Drawing the rest from reference TRBV5-6 and TRBJ2-5, the complete variable domain is DAGVTQSPTHLIKTRGQQVTLRCSPKSGHDTVSWYQQALGQGPQFIFQYYEEEERQRGNFPDRFSGHQFPNYSSELNVNALLLGDSALYLCASSMTSGGPETQYFGPGTRLLVL.

This clone was detected a few times. V is TRBV7-2 and J is TRBJ2-3, with 8 nucleotides matching TRBD2. CDR3 length: 17 residues. CDR1 SGHTA and CDR2 FQGNSA come from the germline V gene. Unmatched junction bases numbered 10, after V lost 5 bases and J lost 0 bases. CDR3 sequence: CASSPLASGYSTDTQYF. The CDR3 nucleotides are TGTGCCAGCAGCCCACTAGCTAGCGGGTATAGCACAGATACGCAGTATTTT.